One sample yielded the 5 T cell receptor beta chains listed below, sequenced in a study of T cell responses to AZD1222 COVID-19 vaccine. Measured with immunoSEQ multiplex PCR; TCRdb has only the in-frame clones, and not every one. The data hold about 140,000 clones, with 85% to 90% observed a single time. The sample here was peripheral blood, taken 28 days after the second AZD1222 dose. The receptors stem from an adult who received the AZD1222 COVID-19 vaccine.

The V gene is TRBV14, the J gene TRBJ2-3, with D perhaps given as TRBD1 or TRBD2 (5 bases each). The germline CDR1 and CDR2 sequences are SGHDN and FVKESK. This CDR3 is built from 17 residues. V was shortened by 0 bases and J by 2 bases, with 15 bases between the two germline ends. The CDR3 coding sequence is TGTGCCAGCAGCCAAGAGGGCCTCTGGGGGTTCACAGATACGCAGTATTTT. Its translation: CASSQEGLWGFTDTQYF.

The chain has TRBV30 and TRBJ1-5; possible D gene TRBD1, 5 bases. Germline V CDR1 and CDR2: GTSNPN, SVGIG (reference sequence). The V end lost 0 bases, the J end lost 5 bases, and 8 bases lay between the germline ends. This CDR3 comprises 13 residues. CDR3: CAWSVQGDQPQHF. CDR3 DNA sequence: TGTGCCTGGAGTGTACAAGGGGATCAGCCCCAGCATTTT.

The CDR3 coding sequence is TGCGCCAGCAGACTCGCGGGGAGTAAAGAGACCCAGTACTTC. Translated, it gives CASRLAGSKETQYF. This chain links TRBV10-2 with TRBJ2-5; D is possibly TRBD2 (6 bases). In germline, CDR1 is WSHSY, CDR2 SAAADI. V was clipped by 6 bases and J by 3 bases, with 14 bases between them. This CDR3 contains 14 residues.

The V call is TRBV10-1, the J call TRBJ1-4; D call uncertain. Germline V gene data show CDR1 as WNHNN and CDR2 as SYGVQD (reference sequence). There are 14 residues in the CDR3. Trimming pared 0 bases from V and 3 bases from J, leaving 5 bases between. CDR3 nucleotides: TGCGCCAGCAGTGAGTCGGCGGCTAATGAAAAACTGTTTTTT. Its translation: CASSESAANEKLFF.

CDR3 region: CASSRPGIYNEQFF. CDR3 bases: TGTGCCAGCAGCAGACCCGGGATTTACAATGAGCAGTTCTTC. The rearrangement uses TRBV21-1 and TRBJ2-1; the D call of TRBD2 is as the table states it, not checked on the DNA. TRBV21-1 is termed a pseudogene. The CDR3 sequence is 14 residues long.